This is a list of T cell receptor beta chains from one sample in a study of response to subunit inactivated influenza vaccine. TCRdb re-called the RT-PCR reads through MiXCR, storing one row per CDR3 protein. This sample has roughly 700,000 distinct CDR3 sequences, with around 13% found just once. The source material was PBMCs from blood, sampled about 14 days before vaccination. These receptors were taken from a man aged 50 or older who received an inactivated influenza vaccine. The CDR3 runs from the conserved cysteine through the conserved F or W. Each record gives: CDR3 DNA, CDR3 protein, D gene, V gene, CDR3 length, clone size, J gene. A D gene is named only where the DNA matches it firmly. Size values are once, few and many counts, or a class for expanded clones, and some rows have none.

cdr3_nt: TGTGCCAGCAGCTTTTACAGGCCCCCCGGGGAGCTGTTTTTT
cdr3_aa: CASSFYRPPGELFF
d_call: NA
v_call: TRBV7-9
cdr3_length: 14
clone_size: few
j_call: TRBJ2-2

cdr3_nt: TGTGCCAGCAGTTTATTTTCCGGACAGGGCAGTACGGGGTTCGATAATTCGCAGTATTTT
cdr3_aa: CASSLFSGQGSTGFDNSQYF
d_call: TRBD1
v_call: TRBV28
cdr3_length: 20
clone_size: few
j_call: TRBJ2-3

cdr3_nt: TGTGCCAGCAGCGAGGGGACAGGGCTAGGACAGCCCCAGCATTTT
cdr3_aa: CASSEGTGLGQPQHF
d_call: TRBD1
v_call: TRBV9
cdr3_length: 15
clone_size: NA
j_call: TRBJ1-5

cdr3_nt: TGTGCCAGCAGCCAAGACAGTGCAGGGGGCACTGAAGCTTTCTTT
cdr3_aa: CASSQDSAGGTEAFF
d_call: TRBD1
v_call: TRBV4-2
cdr3_length: 15
clone_size: few
j_call: TRBJ1-1

cdr3_nt: TGCAGTGCTAGGGGGCGCGGGACTAGCGGGGGGGCAGCACAGTATTTT
cdr3_aa: CSARGRGTSGGAAQYF
d_call: TRBD2
v_call: TRBV20-1
cdr3_length: 16
clone_size: NA
j_call: TRBJ2-3

cdr3_nt: TGTGCCAGCAGCTTTACAGGGTCCTCCGGGGCCAACGTCCTGACTTTC
cdr3_aa: CASSFTGSSGANVLTF
d_call: NA
v_call: TRBV7-2
cdr3_length: 16
clone_size: few
j_call: TRBJ2-6

cdr3_nt: TGCAGTGCTAGAGATCCCGCGGGAGAGTTTCCGTACTTC
cdr3_aa: CSARDPAGEFPYF
d_call: TRBD2
v_call: TRBV20-1
cdr3_length: 13
clone_size: few
j_call: TRBJ2-4

cdr3_nt: TGTGCCAGCAGCCCATTGTACGGAGGGCTGAATGAGCAGTTCTTC
cdr3_aa: CASSPLYGGLNEQFF
d_call: NA
v_call: TRBV3-1
cdr3_length: 15
clone_size: NA
j_call: TRBJ2-1

cdr3_nt: TGCGCCAGCAGCCAAGATTTTTTGGGCGGACACAATGAGCAGTTCTTC
cdr3_aa: CASSQDFLGGHNEQFF
d_call: NA
v_call: TRBV4-3
cdr3_length: 16
clone_size: NA
j_call: TRBJ2-1

cdr3_nt: TGTGCCAGCAGCCAAGTCGGACAGGGCGACGAAAAACTGTTTTTT
cdr3_aa: CASSQVGQGDEKLFF
d_call: TRBD1
v_call: TRBV4-2
cdr3_length: 15
clone_size: few
j_call: TRBJ1-4

cdr3_nt: TGTGCCAGCAGCCAAGGACAGGGGTGGTACAATGAGCAGTTCTTC
cdr3_aa: CASSQGQGWYNEQFF
d_call: TRBD1
v_call: TRBV14
cdr3_length: 15
clone_size: many
j_call: TRBJ2-1

cdr3_nt: TGTGCCAGGGACCCGCGGAGGACCGGGGAGCTGTTTTTT
cdr3_aa: CARDPRRTGELFF
d_call: NA
v_call: TRBV21-1
cdr3_length: 13
clone_size: NA
j_call: TRBJ2-2

cdr3_nt: TGTGCCAGCAGCTTAACTAAGACCTTCACAGATACGCAGTATTTT
cdr3_aa: CASSLTKTFTDTQYF
d_call: NA
v_call: TRBV7-2
cdr3_length: 15
clone_size: few
j_call: TRBJ2-3

cdr3_nt: TGTGCCAGCAGCCAAGTGGACCGGGGCGTAGCCCCCAATCAGCCCCAGCATTTT
cdr3_aa: CASSQVDRGVAPNQPQHF
d_call: NA
v_call: TRBV4-2
cdr3_length: 18
clone_size: few
j_call: TRBJ1-5

cdr3_nt: TGTGCCAGCAGCCCCAATAGCCGATGGACTACCTACGAGCAGTACTTC
cdr3_aa: CASSPNSRWTTYEQYF
d_call: NA
v_call: TRBV5-4
cdr3_length: 16
clone_size: NA
j_call: TRBJ2-7

cdr3_nt: TGTGCCAGCAGCAAAGGACAGGCGAACACCGGGGAGCTGTTTTTT
cdr3_aa: CASSKGQANTGELFF
d_call: TRBD1
v_call: TRBV14
cdr3_length: 15
clone_size: few
j_call: TRBJ2-2

cdr3_nt: TGTGCCAGCAGGCGACAGGTCCCAAACACTGAAGCTTTCTTT
cdr3_aa: CASRRQVPNTEAFF
d_call: NA
v_call: TRBV6-2/TRBV6-3
cdr3_length: 14
clone_size: few
j_call: TRBJ1-1

cdr3_nt: TGTGCCAGCAGCTTAGGTAAAAGCGGAACTGAAGCTTTCTTT
cdr3_aa: CASSLGKSGTEAFF
d_call: NA
v_call: TRBV7-6
cdr3_length: 14
clone_size: NA
j_call: TRBJ1-1

cdr3_nt: TGTGCCACCAGTGACTCTAGTCCTCGCTCCTACAATGAGCAGTTCTTC
cdr3_aa: CATSDSSPRSYNEQFF
d_call: NA
v_call: TRBV24-1
cdr3_length: 16
clone_size: NA
j_call: TRBJ2-1

cdr3_nt: TGTGCCAGCAGCAATTCAGGTTCAGGTCAGCCCCAGCATTTT
cdr3_aa: CASSNSGSGQPQHF
d_call: NA
v_call: TRBV7-2
cdr3_length: 14
clone_size: few
j_call: TRBJ1-5

cdr3_nt: TGTGCCAGCAGTGGACAGGGGGCAAACACAGATACGCAGTATTTT
cdr3_aa: CASSGQGANTDTQYF
d_call: TRBD1
v_call: TRBV28
cdr3_length: 15
clone_size: many
j_call: TRBJ2-3

cdr3_nt: TGTGCCTGGAGTCTGCGGGGAAACACCATATATTTT
cdr3_aa: CAWSLRGNTIYF
d_call: NA
v_call: TRBV30
cdr3_length: 12
clone_size: NA
j_call: TRBJ1-3

cdr3_nt: TGTGCCAGCAGCCAAGATCGGGGGACAGGGATCAATGAGCAGTTCTTC
cdr3_aa: CASSQDRGTGINEQFF
d_call: TRBD1
v_call: TRBV4-2
cdr3_length: 16
clone_size: many
j_call: TRBJ2-1

cdr3_nt: TGTGCCATCAGTATAGGGCCCCAAAACATTCAGTACTTC
cdr3_aa: CAISIGPQNIQYF
d_call: NA
v_call: TRBV10-3
cdr3_length: 13
clone_size: NA
j_call: TRBJ2-4

cdr3_nt: TGTGCCAGCAGCTCGGGACCTCGACAGCAGTACTTC
cdr3_aa: CASSSGPRQQYF
d_call: NA
v_call: TRBV27
cdr3_length: 12
clone_size: NA
j_call: TRBJ2-7

cdr3_nt: TGCGCCAGCAGTGAGGAGAGGACGGAGACCCAGTACTTC
cdr3_aa: CASSEERTETQYF
d_call: NA
v_call: TRBV10-2
cdr3_length: 13
clone_size: few
j_call: TRBJ2-5

cdr3_nt: TGCAGTGCCGCAGCCTCAGGGCGTCGGGAGACCCAGTACTTC
cdr3_aa: CSAAASGRRETQYF
d_call: NA
v_call: TRBV20-1
cdr3_length: 14
clone_size: NA
j_call: TRBJ2-5

cdr3_nt: TGTGCCAGCAGTTCAAATCCCGGGACCTGGAGGAACACTGAAGCTTTCTTT
cdr3_aa: CASSSNPGTWRNTEAFF
d_call: NA
v_call: TRBV6-2/TRBV6-3
cdr3_length: 17
clone_size: few
j_call: TRBJ1-1

cdr3_nt: TGTGCCAGCAGCGTATTTCTAGCCGATGAGCAGTTCTTC
cdr3_aa: CASSVFLADEQFF
d_call: NA
v_call: TRBV9
cdr3_length: 13
clone_size: few
j_call: TRBJ2-1

cdr3_nt: TGCAGTGCTAGAGATAACGGACTAGCGGGCAACAATGAGCAGTTCTTC
cdr3_aa: CSARDNGLAGNNEQFF
d_call: TRBD2
v_call: TRBV20-1
cdr3_length: 16
clone_size: NA
j_call: TRBJ2-1

cdr3_nt: TGTGCCAGCACCCGACAGGGGGCGATGTATGGCTACACCTTC
cdr3_aa: CASTRQGAMYGYTF
d_call: TRBD1
v_call: TRBV12-3/TRBV12-4
cdr3_length: 14
clone_size: NA
j_call: TRBJ1-2

cdr3_nt: TGCGCCAGCAGGCAAAGACAGAACACCGGGGAGCTGTTTTTT
cdr3_aa: CASRQRQNTGELFF
d_call: NA
v_call: TRBV10-1
cdr3_length: 14
clone_size: NA
j_call: TRBJ2-2

cdr3_nt: TGTGCCACCAGTGATCTTGGACAGGGGGATGGCTACACCTTC
cdr3_aa: CATSDLGQGDGYTF
d_call: TRBD1
v_call: TRBV24-1
cdr3_length: 14
clone_size: NA
j_call: TRBJ1-2

cdr3_nt: TGTGCCAGCAGCTCCTCCGCCGCGGGTACCTACAATGAGCAGTTCTTC
cdr3_aa: CASSSSAAGTYNEQFF
d_call: NA
v_call: TRBV7-2
cdr3_length: 16
clone_size: few
j_call: TRBJ2-1

cdr3_nt: TGTGCCAGCAGGACTCAGCACGCAGTCCAAGAGACCCAGTACTTC
cdr3_aa: CASRTQHAVQETQYF
d_call: NA
v_call: TRBV7-2
cdr3_length: 15
clone_size: many
j_call: TRBJ2-5

cdr3_nt: TGTGCCAGCAGCCGCCTTTTGCAGAACACCGGGGAGCTGTTTTTT
cdr3_aa: CASSRLLQNTGELFF
d_call: NA
v_call: TRBV16
cdr3_length: 15
clone_size: NA
j_call: TRBJ2-2

cdr3_nt: TGCAGTGCTAGAGACCCGAGGGGGTCGAGGGGTACTGAAGCTTTCTTT
cdr3_aa: CSARDPRGSRGTEAFF
d_call: NA
v_call: TRBV20-1
cdr3_length: 16
clone_size: few
j_call: TRBJ1-1

cdr3_nt: TGTGCCAGCAGTTCGTCCCTGGCACACTATGGCTACACCTTC
cdr3_aa: CASSSSLAHYGYTF
d_call: NA
v_call: TRBV28
cdr3_length: 14
clone_size: NA
j_call: TRBJ1-2

cdr3_nt: TGCGCCAGCAGCTTGGAGTACGAGCAGTACTTC
cdr3_aa: CASSLEYEQYF
d_call: NA
v_call: TRBV5-1
cdr3_length: 11
clone_size: many
j_call: TRBJ2-7

cdr3_nt: TGTGCCAGCAGTTTGGCTTCTTGGGGGGCCACTGAAGCTTTCTTT
cdr3_aa: CASSLASWGATEAFF
d_call: NA
v_call: TRBV12-3/TRBV12-4
cdr3_length: 15
clone_size: many
j_call: TRBJ1-1

cdr3_nt: TGTGCCAGCAGCTTAGGAGGACTAGCGGGAGATGAGCAGTTCTTC
cdr3_aa: CASSLGGLAGDEQFF
d_call: TRBD2
v_call: TRBV7-2
cdr3_length: 15
clone_size: NA
j_call: TRBJ2-1

cdr3_nt: TGTGCCAGCAGCATCGGACAGGCCGACCCGTATTTT
cdr3_aa: CASSIGQADPYF
d_call: TRBD1
v_call: TRBV5-6
cdr3_length: 12
clone_size: many
j_call: TRBJ2-3

cdr3_nt: TGCAGTGCTAGCCACAGGTCCTCTGGAAACACCATATATTTT
cdr3_aa: CSASHRSSGNTIYF
d_call: NA
v_call: TRBV20-1
cdr3_length: 14
clone_size: NA
j_call: TRBJ1-3

cdr3_nt: TGCAGCGTGAAGGGGGGGCCCCAGGGGTCCATCTACGAGCAGTACTTC
cdr3_aa: CSVKGGPQGSIYEQYF
d_call: NA
v_call: TRBV29-1
cdr3_length: 16
clone_size: NA
j_call: TRBJ2-7

cdr3_nt: TGTGCCAGCAGCCCCTCGGGTGGGGAACCCTACGAGCAGTACTTC
cdr3_aa: CASSPSGGEPYEQYF
d_call: NA
v_call: TRBV4-2
cdr3_length: 15
clone_size: few
j_call: TRBJ2-7